Given below is one T cell receptor beta chain in context. Antigen unknown. The data derive from a study of OX40 agonist ivuxolimab in advanced cancers. Study-wide context: Ivuxolimab, an antibody that agonizes OX40 (CD134), was administered to the patients. Patients received intravenous ivuxolimab every 2 weeks at 0.01 to 10 mg/kg. Regarding the study as a whole: Low levels of normalized T-cell clonal expansion also appeared in some nonresponders. Average numbers of expanded clones were greater in CD8+ T cells than in CD4+.

Some clones are missing from TCRdb's copy, which holds only in-frame ones; the method was immunoSEQ multiplex PCR. The sample has about 32,000 clones, roughly 81% seen once. This CDR3 is built from 14 residues. CDR1 and CDR2 from the germline V gene are SGHTA and FQGNSA. The chain couples TRBV7-2 to TRBJ2-5, with D uncertain. The J call is uncertain, as TRBJ2-7 better fits the DNA end. This clonotype originated in an adult with an advanced solid tumor such as melanoma, head and neck, liver or kidney cancer. The sequences come from CD4+ or CD8+ T cells sorted from blood, collected in a trial of the OX40 agonist ivuxolimab. CDR3 DNA sequence: TGTGCCAGCAGCTTCGACACCCCACCCTACGAGCAGTACTTC. This encodes CASSFDTPPYEQYF.